These T cell receptor beta chains were read from a single sample in a study of blood T cells in healthy people across ages. MiXCR, run by TCRdb on the 5' RACE reads, gives a single entry per CDR3 protein. The sample holds roughly 800,000 distinct CDR3 sequences, 55% to 75% seen once. Material for sequencing was blood. The receptors here all came from a man aged 25 to 45 in good health. Each CDR3 is given with its conserved first and last residue. D genes are given only for firm matches. Some rows mark clone size as missing; the rest say once, few, many or name a class of expanded clone.

J gene: TRBJ2-1; V gene: TRBV7-9; D gene: .; clone size: .; CDR3 protein: CASSLFSGGTRSYNEQFF; CDR3 DNA: TGTGCCAGCAGCTTATTTAGTGGCGGGACCCGGTCCTACAATGAGCAGTTCTTC
J gene: TRBJ2-3; V gene: TRBV7-2; D gene: .; clone size: many; CDR3 protein: CASSTRQGDTQYF; CDR3 DNA: TGTGCCAGCAGCACTAGGCAGGGAGATACGCAGTATTTT
J gene: TRBJ1-1; V gene: TRBV27; D gene: .; clone size: .; CDR3 protein: CASKHGNTEAFF; CDR3 DNA: TGTGCCAGCAAGCACGGCAACACTGAAGCTTTCTTT
J gene: TRBJ2-3; V gene: TRBV3-1; D gene: .; clone size: .; CDR3 protein: CASRAEQSTDTQYF; CDR3 DNA: TGTGCCAGCAGAGCCGAGCAGAGCACAGATACGCAGTATTTT
J gene: TRBJ1-2; V gene: TRBV7-9; D gene: .; clone size: .; CDR3 protein: CASSGDPGLGGYTF; CDR3 DNA: TGTGCCAGCAGCGGAGACCCGGGGCTCGGAGGCTACACCTTC
J gene: TRBJ2-1; V gene: TRBV29-1; D gene: TRBD2; clone size: .; CDR3 protein: CSSGTPYNEQFF; CDR3 DNA: TGCAGCAGCGGGACTCCCTACAATGAGCAGTTCTTC
J gene: TRBJ2-1; V gene: TRBV7-9; D gene: .; clone size: .; CDR3 protein: CASTLKYNEQFF; CDR3 DNA: TGTGCCAGCACCCTAAAATACAATGAGCAGTTCTTC
J gene: TRBJ2-5; V gene: TRBV24-1; D gene: TRBD1; clone size: .; CDR3 protein: CATSDPRTGGRETQYF; CDR3 DNA: TGTGCCACCAGTGATCCAAGGACAGGGGGCAGAGAGACCCAGTACTTC
J gene: TRBJ2-1; V gene: TRBV6-2/TRBV6-3; D gene: .; clone size: few; CDR3 protein: CASSYSGHSYNEQFF; CDR3 DNA: TGTGCCAGCAGTTACTCCGGACATTCCTACAATGAGCAGTTCTTC
J gene: TRBJ2-7; V gene: TRBV18; D gene: .; clone size: .; CDR3 protein: CASSPRRAINYEQYF; CDR3 DNA: TGTGCCAGCTCACCCCGCAGGGCGATTAACTACGAGCAGTACTTC
J gene: TRBJ1-2; V gene: TRBV4-2; D gene: .; clone size: .; CDR3 protein: CASSQGVGGDYGYTF; CDR3 DNA: TGTGCCAGCAGCCAAGGTGTCGGAGGAGATTATGGCTACACCTTC
J gene: TRBJ2-1; V gene: TRBV9; D gene: TRBD1; clone size: .; CDR3 protein: CASSPWDRVNNEQFF; CDR3 DNA: TGTGCCAGCAGCCCGTGGGACAGAGTTAACAATGAGCAGTTCTTC
J gene: TRBJ2-5; V gene: TRBV7-2; D gene: .; clone size: few; CDR3 protein: CASSSITGETQYF; CDR3 DNA: TGTGCCAGCAGCTCTATTACCGGAGAGACCCAGTACTTC
J gene: TRBJ2-7; V gene: TRBV10-3; D gene: TRBD1; clone size: .; CDR3 protein: CAITDREYDEQYF; CDR3 DNA: TGTGCCATCACCGACAGGGAGTATGACGAGCAGTACTTC
J gene: TRBJ2-7; V gene: TRBV4-3; D gene: .; clone size: .; CDR3 protein: CASSLSQLTNGYEQYF; CDR3 DNA: TGCGCCAGCAGCCTTAGCCAGCTTACTAATGGGTACGAGCAGTACTTC
J gene: TRBJ2-3; V gene: TRBV6-5; D gene: .; clone size: few; CDR3 protein: CASSYSRGPKDTQYF; CDR3 DNA: TGTGCCAGCAGTTACTCTCGCGGGCCGAAGGATACGCAGTATTTT
J gene: TRBJ2-1; V gene: TRBV4-3; D gene: .; clone size: .; CDR3 protein: CASSQDLHNEQFF; CDR3 DNA: TGCGCCAGCAGCCAAGATTTGCACAATGAGCAGTTCTTC
J gene: TRBJ2-3; V gene: TRBV3-1; D gene: .; clone size: .; CDR3 protein: CASSQDLAVSTDTQYF; CDR3 DNA: TGTGCCAGCAGCCAAGACCTGGCGGTAAGCACAGATACGCAGTATTTT
J gene: TRBJ2-1; V gene: TRBV6-5; D gene: .; clone size: .; CDR3 protein: CASSPQGIAGRNEQFF; CDR3 DNA: TGTGCCAGCAGTCCACAGGGGATAGCGGGGAGGAATGAGCAGTTCTTC
J gene: TRBJ2-7; V gene: TRBV11-2; D gene: TRBD1; clone size: .; CDR3 protein: CASSSGRTGQGAYEQYF; CDR3 DNA: TGTGCCAGCAGCTCCGGGCGGACGGGACAGGGGGCCTACGAGCAGTACTTC
J gene: TRBJ1-4; V gene: TRBV6-1; D gene: .; clone size: .; CDR3 protein: CASSIRDANEKLFF; CDR3 DNA: TGTGCCAGCAGTATCCGGGACGCTAATGAAAAACTGTTTTTT
J gene: TRBJ1-2; V gene: TRBV6-2/TRBV6-3; D gene: .; clone size: .; CDR3 protein: CASSYPRAGYTF; CDR3 DNA: TGTGCCAGCAGTTACCCCAGGGCTGGCTACACCTTC
J gene: TRBJ2-5; V gene: TRBV18; D gene: TRBD2; clone size: many; CDR3 protein: CASSPPGSWEGTQYF; CDR3 DNA: TGTGCCAGCTCACCACCTGGAAGTTGGGAGGGGACCCAGTACTTC
J gene: TRBJ2-5; V gene: TRBV15; D gene: .; clone size: .; CDR3 protein: CATSREGETQYF; CDR3 DNA: TGTGCCACCAGCAGAGAGGGGGAGACCCAGTACTTC
J gene: TRBJ1-4; V gene: TRBV7-9; D gene: .; clone size: .; CDR3 protein: CASSLGQHGLNEKLFF; CDR3 DNA: TGTGCCAGCAGCTTAGGGCAACACGGGCTTAATGAAAAACTGTTTTTT
J gene: TRBJ2-1; V gene: TRBV7-3; D gene: TRBD2; clone size: .; CDR3 protein: CASSLSGSGGEQFF; CDR3 DNA: TGTGCCAGCAGCCTTAGCGGGAGCGGTGGTGAGCAGTTCTTC
J gene: TRBJ2-6; V gene: TRBV7-3; D gene: .; clone size: .; CDR3 protein: CASSQHPNSGANVLTF; CDR3 DNA: TGTGCCAGCAGCCAGCACCCGAACTCTGGGGCCAACGTCCTGACTTTC
J gene: TRBJ1-2; V gene: TRBV5-1; D gene: .; clone size: once; CDR3 protein: CASSRGGTNYGYTF; CDR3 DNA: TGCGCCAGCAGCCGGGGGGGGACAAACTATGGCTACACCTTC
J gene: TRBJ2-1; V gene: TRBV29-1; D gene: TRBD1; clone size: few; CDR3 protein: CSVEVAGGEYNEQFF; CDR3 DNA: TGCAGCGTTGAAGTAGCAGGGGGCGAGTACAATGAGCAGTTCTTC
J gene: TRBJ1-2; V gene: TRBV12-3/TRBV12-4; D gene: .; clone size: .; CDR3 protein: CASSFGQTINYGYTF; CDR3 DNA: TGTGCCAGCAGTTTCGGACAGACTATCAACTATGGCTACACCTTC
J gene: TRBJ2-1; V gene: TRBV11-2; D gene: .; clone size: few; CDR3 protein: CASSLRLAVSPYNEQFF; CDR3 DNA: TGTGCCAGCAGCTTAAGGCTAGCTGTCTCCCCTTACAATGAGCAGTTCTTC
J gene: TRBJ2-6; V gene: TRBV12-3/TRBV12-4; D gene: TRBD2; clone size: .; CDR3 protein: CASTLVAGRAGANVLTF; CDR3 DNA: TGTGCCAGCACCCTGGTAGCGGGGAGGGCTGGGGCCAACGTCCTGACTTTC
J gene: TRBJ2-7; V gene: TRBV3-1; D gene: .; clone size: .; CDR3 protein: CASSGDSSYEQYF; CDR3 DNA: TGTGCCAGCAGCGGGGACTCCTCCTACGAGCAGTACTTC
J gene: TRBJ2-1; V gene: TRBV11-2; D gene: .; clone size: .; CDR3 protein: CASSPGGYNYNEQFF; CDR3 DNA: TGTGCCAGCAGCCCCGGGGGATATAACTACAATGAGCAGTTCTTC
J gene: TRBJ2-5; V gene: TRBV9; D gene: .; clone size: .; CDR3 protein: CASSVGDTSYQETQYF; CDR3 DNA: TGTGCCAGCAGCGTAGGGGACACTTCGTACCAAGAGACCCAGTACTTC
J gene: TRBJ1-2; V gene: TRBV4-3; D gene: TRBD1; clone size: once; CDR3 protein: CASSRQTGPYGYTF; CDR3 DNA: TGCGCCAGCAGCCGACAGACAGGGCCCTATGGCTACACCTTC
J gene: TRBJ2-2; V gene: TRBV14; D gene: .; clone size: few; CDR3 protein: CASSQLRTGELFF; CDR3 DNA: TGTGCCAGCAGCCAACTAAGGACCGGGGAGCTGTTTTTT
J gene: TRBJ2-1; V gene: TRBV28; D gene: TRBD2; clone size: .; CDR3 protein: CAARGASGNNEQFF; CDR3 DNA: TGTGCCGCCCGGGGGGCTAGCGGGAACAATGAGCAGTTCTTC
J gene: TRBJ1-2; V gene: TRBV20-1; D gene: .; clone size: .; CDR3 protein: CSARPQGEVGYTF; CDR3 DNA: TGCAGTGCCCGCCCCCAGGGAGAAGTTGGCTACACCTTC
J gene: TRBJ2-1; V gene: TRBV29-1; D gene: .; clone size: few; CDR3 protein: CSARGSSFRNEQFF; CDR3 DNA: TGCAGCGCCAGAGGGTCATCATTTCGAAATGAGCAGTTCTTC
J gene: TRBJ2-5; V gene: TRBV6-5; D gene: .; clone size: .; CDR3 protein: CASALFPGAETQYF; CDR3 DNA: TGTGCCAGTGCTTTGTTTCCGGGGGCGGAGACCCAGTACTTC
J gene: TRBJ2-5; V gene: TRBV4-3; D gene: .; clone size: .; CDR3 protein: CASSQDPLGGVMEETQYF; CDR3 DNA: TGCGCCAGCAGCCAAGATCCCCTCGGAGGGGTCATGGAAGAGACCCAGTACTTC
J gene: TRBJ2-3; V gene: TRBV29-1; D gene: .; clone size: .; CDR3 protein: CSPKPGADTQYF; CDR3 DNA: TGCAGCCCCAAACCAGGGGCAGATACGCAGTATTTT
J gene: TRBJ2-1; V gene: TRBV5-1; D gene: .; clone size: .; CDR3 protein: CASRFEGHEQFF; CDR3 DNA: TGCGCCAGCAGATTCGAGGGACACGAGCAGTTCTTC
J gene: TRBJ2-1; V gene: TRBV7-9; D gene: .; clone size: .; CDR3 protein: CASSPRDGLVSEQFF; CDR3 DNA: TGTGCCAGCAGCCCCAGGGACGGCCTCGTAAGTGAGCAGTTCTTC
J gene: TRBJ1-1; V gene: TRBV20-1; D gene: .; clone size: few; CDR3 protein: CSARKNTEAFF; CDR3 DNA: TGCAGTGCTAGGAAGAACACTGAAGCTTTCTTT
J gene: TRBJ2-1; V gene: TRBV18; D gene: TRBD2; clone size: .; CDR3 protein: CASSQAGDYNEQFF; CDR3 DNA: TGTGCCAGCTCACAGGCGGGAGACTACAATGAGCAGTTCTTC
J gene: TRBJ2-5; V gene: TRBV20-1; D gene: .; clone size: .; CDR3 protein: CSASLPEGQETQYF; CDR3 DNA: TGCAGTGCTAGTCTGCCGGAGGGTCAAGAGACCCAGTACTTC
J gene: TRBJ2-1; V gene: TRBV28; D gene: .; clone size: .; CDR3 protein: CASSTAGDSHNEQFF; CDR3 DNA: TGTGCCAGCAGTACTGCAGGGGATTCGCACAATGAGCAGTTCTTC
J gene: TRBJ2-7; V gene: TRBV5-1; D gene: .; clone size: few; CDR3 protein: CASSEPPGTVYEQYF; CDR3 DNA: TGCGCCAGCAGCGAACCCCCCGGGACGGTCTACGAGCAGTACTTC
J gene: TRBJ1-2; V gene: TRBV5-1; D gene: .; clone size: once; CDR3 protein: CASKTGEGDYGYTF; CDR3 DNA: TGCGCCAGCAAAACCGGTGAGGGAGATTATGGCTACACCTTC
J gene: TRBJ2-5; V gene: TRBV9; D gene: .; clone size: .; CDR3 protein: CASSVEGFGGAGLGETQYF; CDR3 DNA: TGTGCCAGCAGCGTAGAGGGTTTCGGAGGGGCAGGGCTAGGGGAGACCCAGTACTTC
J gene: TRBJ1-1; V gene: TRBV29-1; D gene: .; clone size: few; CDR3 protein: CSVVGGERDTEAFF; CDR3 DNA: TGCAGCGTCGTCGGGGGAGAACGGGACACTGAAGCTTTCTTT
J gene: TRBJ1-1; V gene: TRBV9; D gene: .; clone size: .; CDR3 protein: CASSVHGDTEAFF; CDR3 DNA: TGTGCCAGCAGCGTACACGGGGACACTGAAGCTTTCTTT
J gene: TRBJ2-5; V gene: TRBV20-1; D gene: TRBD1; clone size: .; CDR3 protein: CSASKDREQYF; CDR3 DNA: TGCAGTGCTAGCAAGGACAGGGAGCAGTACTTC